The TCR beta chain under discussion was sequenced for a study of Ad26.COV2.S vaccination and SARS-CoV-2 variants. Study outcomes and limitations: People given the vaccine had a wider spike-specific TCR breadth than placebo recipients did.

This clone has just one count. Its specificity is not known. Regarding treatment: over 15 received Ad26.COV2.S at low or high dose, single or two shots; about 5 received placebo; per-sample allocation not given. After the first vaccine or placebo injection, samples were drawn on day 63. The donor's status was that of an adult aged 18-55 years in Boston. Sequencing was performed with immunoSEQ multiplex PCR; in TCRdb, only in-frame clones are kept and a portion is missing. The sample carries roughly 350,000 clones, 87% recorded once. The sequencing here drew on peripheral blood, taken in a trial of Ad26.COV2.S vaccine versus placebo. The receptor was derived from a person aged 18 to 65 who received the Ad26.COV2.S COVID-19 vaccine or a placebo.

The CDR3 DNA reads as TGCGCCAGCAGCGGGACTAGCGGGGGTAATGAGCAGTTCTTC. As protein: CASSGTSGGNEQFF. V gene TRBV4-1 combines with J gene TRBJ2-1; 14 bases match TRBD2. V was clipped by 5 bases and J by 7 bases; unmatched bases: 1. Germline-derived CDR1 and CDR2 are MGHRA and YSYEKL. This CDR3 contains 14 residues.